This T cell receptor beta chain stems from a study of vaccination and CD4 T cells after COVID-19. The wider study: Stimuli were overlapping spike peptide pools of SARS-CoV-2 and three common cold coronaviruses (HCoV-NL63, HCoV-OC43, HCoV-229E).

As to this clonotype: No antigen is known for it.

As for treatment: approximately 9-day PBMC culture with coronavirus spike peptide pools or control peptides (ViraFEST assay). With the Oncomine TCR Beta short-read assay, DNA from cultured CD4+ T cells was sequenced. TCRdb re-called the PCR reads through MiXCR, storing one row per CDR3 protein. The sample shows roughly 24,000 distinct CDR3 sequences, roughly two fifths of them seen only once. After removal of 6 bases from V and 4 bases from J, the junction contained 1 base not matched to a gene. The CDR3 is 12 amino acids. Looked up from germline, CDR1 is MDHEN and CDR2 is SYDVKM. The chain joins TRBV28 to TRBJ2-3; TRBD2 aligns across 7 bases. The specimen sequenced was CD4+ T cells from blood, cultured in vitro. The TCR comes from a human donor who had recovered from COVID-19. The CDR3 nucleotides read TGTGCCAGCAGCCTAGCGGCAGATACGCAGTATTTT. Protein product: CASSLAADTQYF.